Sequencing of this T cell receptor beta chain was carried out in a study of T cells in Graves' hyperthyroidism and ophthalmopathy. Study-level background: At initial diagnosis, before any treatment had begun, peripheral blood was obtained. General observations from the study: Most expanded thyroid clonotypes above 0.001 recurred in blood.

There are 14 residues in the CDR3. J gave up 5 bases and V 2 bases, and 6 bases lay outside the gene matches. The study defined stable Graves' hyperthyroidism as no ophthalmopathy progression within 18 months. Disease duration under 2 months; hyperthyroidism patients were aged 18 to 65. It was RNA transcripts that yielded the amplified TCR beta CDR3 regions. First-round RT-PCR targeting the TCR CDR3 was performed with the HTBI primer set. TCRdb recomputed calls from the multiplex PCR reads with MiXCR, one row per CDR3 protein. There are a few hundred thousand distinct CDR3 sequences in the sample; about 20% occur only once, and less than 30% lies in the top ten. A remark on this clonotype: Its antigen remains unknown.

What was sequenced was blood. The chain employs TRBV12-3 or TRBV12-4 and TRBJ2-7, with TRBD1 matching 7 bases. The TCR originated in a man younger than 30 with Graves' hyperthyroidism. The CDR3 sequence is CASSLSSGGNEQYF. The CDR3 bases are TGTGCCAGCAGTTTATCCTCAGGGGGAAACGAGCAGTACTTC.